This TCR beta chain came from a study of T cells in Graves' hyperthyroidism and ophthalmopathy. The CDR3 has 16 residues. From germline, CDR1 is SNHLY and CDR2 FYNNEI. V was shortened by 5 bases and J by 4 bases, with 20 bases between the two germline ends. The investigators amplified TCR beta CDR3 regions from RNA transcripts. First-round RT-PCR with HTBI primers amplified the TCR CDR3 region. TCRdb fed the multiplex PCR reads into MiXCR, producing one record per CDR3 protein. This sample has just under 750,000 distinct CDR3 sequences, with roughly a third found just once. The chain couples TRBV2 to TRBJ2-5; D possibly corresponds to TRBD2 (7 bases). The sample comprised blood. The sequence derives from a woman aged 35 to 49 with Graves' hyperthyroidism. The CDR3 region is CASSYSVAGAGETQYF. CDR3 coding DNA: TGTGCCAGCAGTTACTCGGTGGCGGGGGCCGGAGAGACCCAGTACTTC.